The 30 T cell receptor beta chains given below trace back to one sample, sequenced in a study of T cell changes during pregnancy in multiple sclerosis. Method: immunoSEQ multiplex PCR; TCRdb's copy keeps in-frame clones and lacks some. In the table there are 25,000 to 30,000 clones, around 94% of which are singletons. This specimen was CD4+ T cells from peripheral blood mononuclear cells, taken in the first trimester of pregnancy. The receptors originated from a female donor with multiple sclerosis, enrolled in a pregnancy study.

The chain's CDR3 is CASSLNREIYEQYF. Here the CDR3 DNA reads TGCGCCAGCAGCTTGAACAGGGAAATATACGAGCAGTACTTC. The genes are TRBV5-1 and TRBJ2-7; D possibly corresponds to TRBD1 (6 bases). Germline lookup yields CDR1 SGHRS and CDR2 YFSETQ. V lost 1 base and J lost 4, with 12 bases in between. The CDR3 runs 14 residues.

The J gene is TRBJ1-2, the V gene TRBV7-9; no firm D call. The CDR3 extends over 15 amino acids. The V end was cut by 4 bases, the J end by 4 bases, with 16 bases between. Germline values: CDR1 SEHNR, CDR2 FQNEAQ (reference sequence). This CDR3 is CASSSRGELIYGYTF. The CDR3 DNA is TGTGCCAGCAGCTCCCGGGGAGAACTTATCTATGGCTACACCTTC.

The chain recombines TRBV7-2 with TRBJ2-7, with 7 bases that match TRBD2. The CDR3 has 17 amino acids. In germline, CDR1 is SGHTA, CDR2 FQGNSA. V dropped 2 bases and J dropped 3; count of bases not matched to a gene: 13. The chain's CDR3 is CASSLSLGGDYIYEQYF. The DNA for the CDR3 is TGTGCCAGCAGCTTAAGTCTTGGAGGGGACTACATCTACGAGCAGTACTTC.

Only one count was recorded for this clone. The chain uses TRBV28 and TRBJ1-2; 11 bases match TRBD1. CDR1 is MDHEN and CDR2 is SYDVKM in the germline V gene. V shed 10 bases and J 8 bases; nucleotides not matched to a gene: 9. The CDR3 loop spans 13 amino acids. CDR3 sequence (DNA): TGTGCCACAGAGGACAGGGGGCTGAAGGGCTACACCTTC. Amino acid sequence: CATEDRGLKGYTF.

The table lists this clone with a few counts. The V and J genes are TRBV5-1 and TRBJ1-6; TRBD1 might be the D (5 bases). Trimming pared 0 bases from V and 9 bases from J, leaving 10 bases between. CDR1 SGHRS and CDR2 YFSETQ come from the germline V gene. This CDR3 contains 14 residues. In DNA form, the CDR3 reads TGCGCCAGCAGCTTGGTGGGGCTGAGTTCACCCCTCCACTTT. This gives the protein CASSLVGLSSPLHF.

The sample holds one count of this clone. The chain employs TRBV2 and TRBJ2-6; D is unresolved. CDR1 and CDR2 from the germline V gene are SNHLY and FYNNEI. This CDR3 has 15 amino acids. V gave up 6 bases and J gave up 0 bases, with 9 bases separating them. In nucleotides, the CDR3 is TGTGCCAGCAGCGCGTTCCACTCTGGGGCCAACGTCCTGACTTTC. Its translation: CASSAFHSGANVLTF.

V and J are TRBV19 and TRBJ1-5; 7 bases fit TRBD1. The CDR3 has 15 amino acids. V dropped 2 bases and J dropped 4; count of bases not matched to a gene: 5. CDR1 LNHDA and CDR2 SQIVND come from the germline V gene (reference sequence). The CDR3 protein is CASSIRGQPNQPQHF. The CDR3 coding sequence is TGTGCCAGTAGTATACGGGGACAGCCAAATCAGCCCCAGCATTTT. Combining the CDR3 with reference TRBV19 and TRBJ1-5 gives the whole variable domain DGGITQSPKYLFRKEGQNVTLSCEQNLNHDAMYWYRQDPGQGLRLIYYSQIVNDFQKGDIAEGYSVSREKKESFPLTVTSAQKNPTAFYLCASSIRGQPNQPQHFGDGTRLSIL.

V is TRBV28 and J is TRBJ2-1; D perhaps matches TRBD1 (5 bases). Germline loops: CDR1 MDHEN, CDR2 SYDVKM. This CDR3 has 11 residues. V was clipped by 4 bases and J by 15 bases, with 13 bases between them. The CDR3 reads CASSSTGTGFF. The CDR3 DNA follows: TGTGCCAGCAGTTCCACAGGCACGGGGTTCTTC.

CDR3 bases: TGTGCCAGCAGCCATAACCAGGCGCCTTACTATGGCTACACCTTC. It translates to CASSHNQAPYYGYTF. The chain uses TRBV7-2 and TRBJ1-2; no clear D gene. V dropped 5 bases and J dropped 3 bases, with 16 bases sitting between them. The CDR3 length is 15 residues. Germline lookup yields CDR1 SGHTA and CDR2 FQGNSA.

The V and J genes are TRBV12-5 and TRBJ1-2; weak D call: TRBD1 (5 bases). The V and J ends lost 6 bases and 4 bases respectively, with 24 bases between them. CDR3 size: 17 residues. Germline assignment: CDR1 LGHNT and CDR2 FRNRAP. In DNA form, the CDR3 reads TGTGCTAGTGGCTCCCTGCACCGGGCTACAGGTCGCTATGGCTACACCTTC. Translating it yields CASGSLHRATGRYGYTF. The entire variable domain, with the rest obtained from reference TRBV12-5 and TRBJ1-2, is as follows: DARVTQTPRHKVTEMGQEVTMRCQPILGHNTVFWYRQTMMQGLELLAYFRNRAPLDDSGMPKDRFSAEMPDATLATLKIQPSEPRDSAVYFCASGSLHRATGRYGYTFGSGTRLTVV.

The chain employs TRBV29-1 and TRBJ2-1; no clear D gene. The germline V gene has CDR1 SQVTM and CDR2 ANQGSEA. The CDR3 loop spans 13 amino acids. Trimming cost V 7 bases and J 3 bases, with 13 bases left between them. The CDR3 DNA reads TGCAGCGCCCGACCGCCGGGCTACAATGAGCAGTTCTTC. It is translated as CSARPPGYNEQFF.

The chain combines TRBV28 with TRBJ1-2, with 8 bases lining up with TRBD1. The CDR3 is 14 amino acids. Germline CDR1 is MDHEN and CDR2 is SYDVKM. The junction had 9 bases not matched to a gene; V was cut back by 4 bases and J by 8 bases. CDR3 in DNA: TGTGCCAGCAGTTCAGGGGGCTCGGCGTGGGGCTACACCTTC. Translation gives CASSSGGSAWGYTF.

The rearrangement uses TRBV30 and TRBJ2-7; 9 nucleotides match TRBD1. Trimming removed 7 bases from V and 4 bases from J; junction bases left unmatched: 5. The germline V gene encodes CDR1 GTSNPN and CDR2 SVGIG (reference sequence). The CDR3 runs 12 residues. The CDR3 DNA follows: TGTGCCTACCAGACAGGGGGATACGAGCAGTACTTC. It encodes CAYQTGGYEQYF.

This sequence joins TRBV18 and TRBJ1-1; D perhaps matches TRBD1 (6 bases). Germline V gene sequence: CDR1 KGHSH, CDR2 LQKENI. Trimming stripped 1 base from V and 3 bases from J, with 6 bases between. CDR3 length equals 13 residues. The CDR3 region is CASSPQGDTEAFF. As DNA, the CDR3 is TGTGCCAGCTCACCACAGGGGGACACTGAAGCTTTCTTT.

The rearrangement joins TRBV27 to TRBJ1-6, with TRBD1 identical over 10 bases. Trimming took 6 bases from V and 11 from J; bases not matched to a gene: 10. This CDR3 comprises 15 residues. CDR1 MNHEY and CDR2 SMNVEV come from the germline V gene (reference sequence). CDR3 region: CASSFSGTGEAPLHF. CDR3 bases: TGTGCCAGCAGCTTCTCCGGGACAGGGGAAGCACCCCTCCACTTT.

The chain employs TRBV13 and TRBJ2-3; TRBD2 matches at 8 bases. This CDR3 region has 17 residues. V lost 2 bases and J lost 2; bases outside the gene matches: 9. CDR1 and CDR2 from the germline V gene are PRHDT and FYEKMQ (reference sequence). DNA of the CDR3: TGTGCCAGCAGCTTACGCCTGGCGGGGGGCCCCACAGATACGCAGTATTTT. Protein product: CASSLRLAGGPTDTQYF.

The chain carries TRBV6-5 and TRBJ1-6, with D tentatively TRBD1 (5 bases). This CDR3 region has 14 residues. The germline V and J ends were trimmed by 6 bases and 8 bases, with 14 bases remaining between them. The V gene's germline CDR1 is MNHEY and CDR2 SVGAGI. For the CDR3, the DNA is TGTGCCAGCAGACTCGTCGGGGGGGATTCACCCCTCCACTTT. This encodes CASRLVGGDSPLHF.

This clone has only one observation. The chain is built from TRBV6-4 and TRBJ2-3; 9 positions agree with TRBD1. The junction had 1 base not matched to a gene; V was cut back by 2 bases and J by 1 base. This CDR3 spans 15 amino acids. The germline gives CDR1 MRHNA, CDR2 SNTAGT. Here the CDR3 reads CASSDRTGGTDTQYF. The DNA for the CDR3 is TGTGCCAGCAGTGACCGGACAGGGGGCACAGATACGCAGTATTTT.

This clone appeared once. The gene calls are TRBV25-1 and TRBJ1-4, with 7 bases fitting TRBD1. The CDR3 has 16 amino acids. The V segment lost 0 bases and the J segment 8 bases; nucleotides outside the gene matches: 9. In germline, CDR1 is MGHDK, CDR2 SYGVNS. The CDR3 DNA sequence: TGTGCCAGCAGTGAATATAAAGGGGGCGGCGTAGAAAAACTGTTTTTT. Protein: CASSEYKGGGVEKLFF.

This clone was seen only once. The rearrangement uses TRBV5-6 and TRBJ2-3; 9 positions agree with TRBD2. V gave up 4 bases and J gave up 4 bases; unmatched junction bases: 7. The CDR3 has 15 residues. CDR1 is SGHDT, CDR2 YYEEEE, per germline. This CDR3 is CASSPTSGVSDTQYF. Written as DNA, the CDR3 is TGTGCCAGCAGCCCGACTAGCGGAGTCTCAGATACGCAGTATTTT. Looking up the rest from reference TRBV5-6 and TRBJ2-3 gives the full variable domain: DAGVTQSPTHLIKTRGQQVTLRCSPKSGHDTVSWYQQALGQGPQFIFQYYEEEERQRGNFPDRFSGHQFPNYSSELNVNALLLGDSALYLCASSPTSGVSDTQYFGPGTRLTVL.

Note on this clone: A read error may produce the germline difference seen at one junction end. This rearrangement joins TRBV6-5 to TRBJ2-7; TRBD1 agrees at 8 bases. Germline V lookup: CDR1 MNHEY, CDR2 SVGAGI. The CDR3 is 14 residues long. CDR3 in amino acids: CASRYARDRFEEYF. The CDR3 region has the DNA TGTGCCAGCAGATACGCCCGGGACAGGTTCGAGGAGTACTTC.

V and J are TRBV10-1 and TRBJ2-3; no firm D call. The CDR3 extends over 13 amino acids. In germline, CDR1 is WNHNN, CDR2 SYGVQD (reference sequence). The V end lost 3 bases, the J end lost 2 bases, and 6 bases lay between the germline ends. This chain's CDR3 is CASSDSYTDTQYF. CDR3 sequence (DNA): TGCGCCAGCAGTGACTCCTACACAGATACGCAGTATTTT.

V and J are TRBV4-1 and TRBJ1-1; D gene unclear. V was trimmed by 1 base and J by 6 bases, leaving 15 bases between them. Per the germline V gene, CDR1 is MGHRA and CDR2 is YSYEKL. There are 15 residues in the CDR3. As DNA, the CDR3 is TGCGCCAGCAGCCAAGTTCCTGAGGGAAATCCTGAAGCTTTCTTT. Translated: CASSQVPEGNPEAFF.

J is TRBJ1-1 and V is TRBV5-5; D unclear. The germline V gene has CDR1 SGHKS and CDR2 YYEKEE (reference sequence). This CDR3 contains 16 residues. V lost 0 bases and J lost 1, with 13 bases in between. CDR3 sequence (DNA): TGTGCCAGCAGCTTGGTCGGTTACGCAGGGAACACTGAAGCTTTCTTT. It encodes CASSLVGYAGNTEAFF.

This clone was counted once. V usage is TRBV19 and J usage is TRBJ1-5; 10 positions agree with TRBD1. The V segment lost 6 bases and the J segment 4 bases; nucleotides outside the gene matches: 3. This CDR3 comprises 14 residues. CDR1 and CDR2 from the germline V gene are LNHDA and SQIVND (reference sequence). The CDR3 loop reads CASSWGQGNQPQHF. The DNA for the CDR3 is TGTGCCAGTAGCTGGGGACAGGGGAATCAGCCCCAGCATTTT.

J is TRBJ2-2 and V is TRBV7-9; D is undetermined. This CDR3 is 16 amino acids long. Germline V gene sequence: CDR1 SEHNR, CDR2 FQNEAQ (reference sequence). The V gene lost 4 bases and the J gene lost 0 bases, with 12 bases spanning the gap. CDR3 nucleotide sequence: TGTGCCAGCAGCTACCACCTGAGCGCGAACACCGGGGAGCTGTTTTTT. Residues: CASSYHLSANTGELFF.

The chain employs TRBV6-6 and TRBJ2-7; TRBD1 matches 8 bases. The CDR3 contains 14 residues. V lost 0 bases and J lost 7; bases outside the gene matches: 5. CDR1 MNHNY and CDR2 SVGAGI come from the germline V gene (reference sequence). The CDR3 spells CASSYSTGDREQYF. Written as DNA, the CDR3 is TGTGCCAGCAGTTACTCGACAGGGGATAGAGAGCAGTACTTC.

The genes are TRBV29-1 and TRBJ2-5, with TRBD2 identical over 8 bases. The CDR3 is 15 residues long. CDR1 is SQVTM, CDR2 ANQGSEA, per germline. V shed 7 bases and J 4 bases; nucleotides not matched to a gene: 14. The CDR3 loop is CSAGGDRGGPETQYF. The CDR3 bases are TGCAGCGCCGGGGGCGACCGGGGGGGCCCAGAGACCCAGTACTTC.

Written as DNA, the CDR3 is TGCGCCAGCAGCTTGGGGACCCTCCAGGGGTACAATGAGCAGTTCTTC. As protein: CASSLGTLQGYNEQFF. The chain has TRBV5-1 and TRBJ2-1; D is perhaps TRBD1 (6 bases). Trimming removed 0 bases at V and 4 bases at J, with 14 bases between. Germline V gene lookup returns CDR1 SGHRS and CDR2 YFSETQ. The CDR3 consists of 16 residues.

The count of this clone is one. The chain joins TRBV7-8 to TRBJ1-1; the match to TRBD1 covers 7 bases. The germline CDR1 and CDR2 sequences are SGHVS and FQNEAQ. The CDR3 has 14 residues. Trimming took 2 bases from V and 4 from J; bases not matched to a gene: 4. CDR3 bases: TGTGCCAGCAGCTTACTAGGGGGCGTCACTGAAGCTTTCTTT. It codes for CASSLLGGVTEAFF.